This T cell receptor (beta chain) originates from a study of blood T cells in healthy people across ages. This clonotype showed up just a few times. Germline V lookup: CDR1 DFQATT, CDR2 SNEGSKA (reference sequence). The CDR3 consists of 14 residues. The V end lost 4 bases, the J end lost 2 bases, and 14 bases lay between the germline ends. A J-beta primer mix and a sample-barcoded 5' primer were used in a second PCR of roughly 7 to 12 cycles. TCRdb called the 5' RACE reads again in MiXCR, with one record for every CDR3 protein. The top ten clones hold approximately 4% of a sample with about 800,000 distinct CDR3 sequences, about 25% of them seen once. For every donor, a draw yielded around 9.4 milliliters of peripheral blood. Isolating PBMCs gave at least 6 million of these cells per sample. This sample was also put to use in a study of T cells of mothers and their children. From that second work: Whatever RNA was extracted went entirely into cDNA synthesis, at about 1.6 ug per 15 ul. Related mother-child pairs shared marginally more repertoire than unrelated pairs, though not significantly.

The material sequenced was blood. This sequence originates from a boy under 18 in good health. This rearrangement joins TRBV20-1 to TRBJ2-5; D is unresolved. The CDR3: CSAIAFEAQETQYF. CDR3 bases: TGCAGTGCTATAGCTTTCGAGGCTCAAGAGACCCAGTACTTC.